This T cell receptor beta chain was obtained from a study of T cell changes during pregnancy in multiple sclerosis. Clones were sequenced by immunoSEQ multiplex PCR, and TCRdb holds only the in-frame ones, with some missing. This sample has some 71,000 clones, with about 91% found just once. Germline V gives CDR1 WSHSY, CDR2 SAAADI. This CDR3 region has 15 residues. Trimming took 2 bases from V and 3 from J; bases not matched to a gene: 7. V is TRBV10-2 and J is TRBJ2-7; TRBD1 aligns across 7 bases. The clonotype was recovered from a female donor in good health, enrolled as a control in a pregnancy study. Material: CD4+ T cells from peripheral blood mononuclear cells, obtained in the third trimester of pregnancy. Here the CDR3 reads CASSEGRTGRYEQYF. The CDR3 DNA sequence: TGCGCCAGCAGTGAGGGAAGGACAGGCCGCTACGAGCAGTACTTC.